This T cell receptor beta chain emerged from a study of cytomegalovirus exposure and HLA in healthy donors. Findings and limits, study-wide: A later analysis found that most CMV-associated TCR beta chains appeared HLA-restricted.

Concerning this clone itself: The antigen remains unidentified.

The germline V gene has CDR1 MRHNA and CDR2 SNTAGT. V gave up 3 bases and J gave up 5 bases; unmatched junction bases: 20. The length of the CDR3 is 20 residues. PCR employed 60 Vbeta and 13 Jbeta primers. Clones were sequenced by immunoSEQ multiplex PCR, and TCRdb holds only the in-frame ones, with some missing. This repertoire shows fewer than 120,000 clones, roughly 84% found once; its top ten account for roughly 6.2%. The sample consisted of PBMCs. The chain uses TRBV6-4 and TRBJ2-1; 9 positions match TRBD2. This receptor was identified in a man aged 25 to 45 in good health and CMV-seropositive. This CDR3 is CASSDLGREESGGLNNEQFF. CDR3 in DNA: TGTGCCAGCAGTGATCTCGGACGGGAAGAAAGCGGGGGGCTAAACAATGAGCAGTTCTTC.